This T cell receptor (beta chain) was retrieved from a study of response to subunit inactivated influenza vaccine. Study-wide results and limits: Authors suggested that a seasonal influenza vaccination recruits few new T cells each time.

TCRdb re-analysed the RT-PCR reads in MiXCR, keeping a single row per CDR3 protein. The sample holds about 700,000 distinct CDR3 sequences; 15% to 19% are singletons and the top ten take roughly 12%. This clonotype was found a few times. The antigen is unknown. From germline, CDR1 is MNHNY and CDR2 SVGAGI (reference sequence). The CDR3 spans 12 residues. The V end was cut by 5 bases, the J end by 3 bases, with 5 bases between. This clonotype was sampled from a middle-aged man who received an inactivated influenza vaccine. The sequencing here drew on PBMCs from blood, taken about 11 days after vaccination. The chain combines TRBV6-6 with TRBJ1-5; D is unclear. The CDR3 sequence is CASSPINQPQHF. CDR3 sequence (DNA): TGTGCCAGCAGTCCTATCAATCAGCCCCAGCATTTT.